These 24 T cell receptor beta chains were sequenced from one sample in a study of blood T cell repertoires in COVID-19 (dated by TCRdb to the early 2020s). Library preparation employed the immunoSEQ multiplex PCR assay. TCRdb's version of the immuneACCESS table is confined to in-frame rearrangements and falls short of the full clone set. An unresolved V gene accounts for under half of the shortfall where checked; the remainder is of unknown origin. Recorded for this sample are roughly 67,000 clones; around 85% of them occurred a single time. Around 4.4% of the sample is taken by the ten largest. The sequencing input was peripheral blood. The receptors here all came from a man aged 50 to 59 with active COVID-19.

The V gene is TRBV2, the J gene TRBJ2-2, with D possibly matching TRBD1 (6 bases). With 7 bases removed from V and 1 base from J, the gap between germline ends came to 10 bases. Germline CDR1 reads SNHLY; CDR2 reads FYNNEI. The CDR3 spans 14 residues. This CDR3 is CASTGTMNTGELFF. CDR3 bases: TGTGCCAGCACCGGGACAATGAACACCGGGGAGCTGTTTTTT.

The chain links TRBV23-1 to TRBJ1-4; D is perhaps TRBD1 (5 bases). TRBV23-1 is recorded as an ORF, its role being uncertain. The germline V and J ends were trimmed by 0 bases and 3 bases, with 17 bases remaining between them. There are 18 residues in the CDR3. The CDR3 nucleotides read TGCGCCAGCAGTCAATCTGTTGGGGCAGACGAAGCTAATGAAAAACTGTTTTTT. It specifies CASSQSVGADEANEKLFF.

The chain carries TRBV18 and TRBJ1-2, with 7 bases identical to TRBD1. CDR1 KGHSH and CDR2 LQKENI come from the germline V gene. V gave up 2 bases and J gave up 3 bases; unmatched junction bases: 6. CDR3 length: 15 residues. CDR3 region: CASSPMRGRDYGYTF. The CDR3 DNA reads as TGTGCCAGCTCACCAATGAGGGGGCGAGACTATGGCTACACCTTC.

The chain employs TRBV18 and TRBJ1-6, with 9 bases matching TRBD1. The V and J ends lost 0 bases and 9 bases, in that order; junction bases with no gene match: 3. The CDR3 spans 15 residues. Germline V CDR1 and CDR2: KGHSH, LQKENI. CDR3 coding DNA: TGTGCCAGCTCACCACCCGGGACAGGGCCTTCACCCCTCCACTTT. Amino acids: CASSPPGTGPSPLHF.

The genes are TRBV5-4 and TRBJ1-2, with D possibly matching TRBD1 (5 bases). The CDR3 spans 15 residues. Germline-derived CDR1 and CDR2 are SGHNT and YYREEE (reference sequence). V was cut by 0 bases and J by 5 bases, with 14 bases left in between. This chain's CDR3 is CASSLAGGERYGYTF. In DNA form, the CDR3 reads TGTGCCAGCAGCTTGGCCGGGGGGGAGAGGTATGGCTACACCTTC. Full variable domain (remainder filled in from reference TRBV5-4 and TRBJ1-2): ETGVTQSPTHLIKTRGQQVTLRCSSQSGHNTVSWYQQALGQGPQFIFQYYREEENGRGNFPPRFSGLQFPNYSSELNVNALELDDSALYLCASSLAGGERYGYTFGSGTRLTVV.

The gene calls are TRBV3-1 (or the pseudogene TRBV3-2) and TRBJ2-5, with 7 bases identical to TRBD1. In germline, CDR1 is LGHDT, CDR2 YNNKEL (reference sequence). The length of the CDR3 is 16 residues. V gave up 1 base and J gave up 2 bases; unmatched junction bases: 7. The CDR3: CASSQVNNRGQETQYF. The CDR3 DNA reads TGTGCCAGCAGCCAAGTCAATAACAGGGGACAAGAGACCCAGTACTTC.

The V gene is TRBV24-1, the J gene TRBJ2-1, with a weak D call TRBD1 (7 bases). The CDR3 loop spans 16 amino acids. Germline CDR1 is KGHDR and CDR2 is SFDVKD. The ends were cut back, 2 bases at V and 4 bases at J, with 14 bases in the middle. The CDR3 region is CATSDSGGGSYNEQFF. In nucleotides, the CDR3 is TGTGCCACCAGTGATTCAGGGGGAGGTTCGTACAATGAGCAGTTCTTC.

The rearrangement uses TRBV6-5 and TRBJ2-2, with 9 bases matching TRBD1. With 7 bases clipped from V and 5 bases from J, the junction kept 5 bases outside the gene matches. Germline loops: CDR1 MNHEY, CDR2 SVGAGI. The CDR3 is 14 amino acids. CDR3 sequence reads: CASKGTGWTGELFF. CDR3 nucleotide sequence: TGTGCCAGCAAGGGGACAGGGTGGACCGGGGAGCTGTTTTTT.

The chain carries TRBV11-3 and TRBJ1-1; no clear D. Trimming shortened V by 3 bases and J by 1 base, and 12 bases separated the two germline ends. Germline CDR1 is SGHNT and CDR2 is YENEEA. This CDR3 is built from 15 residues. Here the CDR3 DNA reads TGTGCCAGCAGCTTCCGGGGTACTGGGAACACTGAAGCTTTCTTT. This sequence encodes CASSFRGTGNTEAFF.

The chain carries TRBV5-5 and TRBJ2-7, with 9 positions matching TRBD1. With 0 bases clipped from V and 6 bases from J, the junction kept 10 bases outside the gene matches. This CDR3 is 16 amino acids long. Germline CDR1 is SGHKS and CDR2 is YYEKEE (reference sequence). The CDR3 nucleotides read TGTGCCAGCAGCTTGGGGGGGGTTCGGACAGGGGCCGAGCAGTACTTC. This codes for CASSLGGVRTGAEQYF.

V and J are TRBV7-2 and TRBJ2-7, with D possibly matching TRBD1 (5 bases). Trimming pared 2 bases from V and 1 base from J, leaving 9 bases between. Germline CDR1 is SGHTA and CDR2 is FQGNSA. This CDR3 spans 14 amino acids. The CDR3 nucleotides are TGTGCCAGCAGCTTACAGACAGCTTCCTACGAGCAGTACTTC. Translating gives CASSLQTASYEQYF.

V is TRBV6-2 or TRBV6-3 and J is TRBJ1-2; maybe TRBD1 (5 bases). Germline V gene sequence: CDR1 MNHEY, CDR2 SVGEGT. This CDR3 is 12 amino acids long. V was trimmed by 5 bases and J by 5 bases, leaving 9 bases between them. The CDR3 DNA reads as TGTGCCAGCAGTGGCCAGGGATATGGCTACACCTTC. It encodes CASSGQGYGYTF.

The V call is TRBV10-3, the J call TRBJ2-5; tentatively, D is TRBD2 (5 bases). Germline loops: CDR1 ENHRY, CDR2 SYGVKD. The V and J ends lost 3 bases and 4 bases respectively, with 9 bases between them. This CDR3 has 13 amino acids. CDR3 bases: TGTGCCATCAGTGAATTGGCGGGAGAGACCCAGTACTTC. It yields the protein CAISELAGETQYF.

V gene TRBV10-3 combines with J gene TRBJ1-5; 8 nucleotides match TRBD1. The CDR3 runs 15 residues. Germline V gene data show CDR1 as ENHRY and CDR2 as SYGVKD. J lost 2 bases, V lost 6 bases, and 6 bases had no gene match. The CDR3 loop reads CAISKDREGNQPQHF. The CDR3 DNA reads as TGTGCCATCAGCAAGGACAGGGAGGGCAATCAGCCCCAGCATTTT.

The CDR3 reads CASRGLNTGELFF. Here the CDR3 DNA reads TGTGCCAGCAGGGGACTTAACACCGGGGAGCTGTTTTTT. V is TRBV2 and J is TRBJ2-2, with a possible D match to TRBD2 (6 bases). Germline CDR1 SNHLY, CDR2 FYNNEI. Trimming took 6 bases from V and 2 from J, leaving 7 bases between them. This CDR3 contains 13 residues.

The chain couples TRBV24-1 to TRBJ2-7; the D is unclear. Germline loops: CDR1 KGHDR, CDR2 SFDVKD. CDR3 length: 15 amino acids. Deletions cut 3 bases from V and 6 bases from J, with 17 bases between. This CDR3 is CATSDPHSPVREQYF. CDR3 nucleotides: TGTGCCACCAGTGATCCCCACAGTCCAGTGCGCGAGCAGTACTTC.

This clone occurred once. V is TRBV7-2 and J is TRBJ1-5; tentative D call: TRBD1 (6 bases). The germline V gene encodes CDR1 SGHTA and CDR2 FQGNSA. The CDR3 spans 14 residues. V shed 3 bases and J shed 11 bases, with 17 bases lying between them. In DNA form, the CDR3 reads TGTGCCAGCAGCTTCTCGACAGGCCGAGAGGCCCAGCATTTT. It translates to CASSFSTGREAQHF.

V gene TRBV6-2 or TRBV6-3 combines with J gene TRBJ2-5; D unresolved. V was cut by 5 bases and J by 3 bases, with 7 bases left in between. This CDR3 has 12 residues. Germline V lookup: CDR1 MNHEY, CDR2 SVGEGT. For the CDR3, the DNA is TGTGCCAGCAGTCCACTCGAAGAGACCCAGTACTTC. Its protein is CASSPLEETQYF.

This clone appeared a few times. The chain employs TRBV19 and TRBJ1-4, with no clear D. The CDR3 contains 14 residues. Trimming pared 10 bases from V and 7 bases from J, leaving 19 bases between. Germline V gene data show CDR1 as LNHDA and CDR2 as SQIVND (reference sequence). The CDR3 region is CATEPGYKSEKLFF. In nucleotides, the CDR3 is TGTGCCACCGAGCCCGGGTACAAGTCTGAAAAACTGTTTTTT.

This chain connects TRBV5-5 to TRBJ1-1; TRBD1 agrees at 7 bases. The trim removed 2 bases at V and 0 bases at J, leaving 4 bases unmatched. This CDR3 region has 15 residues. CDR1 and CDR2 from the germline V gene are SGHKS and YYEKEE (reference sequence). Written as DNA, the CDR3 is TGTGCCAGCAGCTTCTGGGACAGTCTGAACACTGAAGCTTTCTTT. Translating it yields CASSFWDSLNTEAFF.

This chain joins TRBV2 and TRBJ1-5; perhaps TRBD1 as D (6 bases). Trimming stripped 10 bases from V and 3 bases from J, with 16 bases between. The CDR3 contains 14 residues. The germline CDR1 and CDR2 sequences are SNHLY and FYNNEI. DNA of the CDR3: TGTGCCACGAAGACAGGCCGAAACAATCAGCCCCAGCATTTT. Its translation: CATKTGRNNQPQHF.

This rearrangement joins TRBV5-6 to TRBJ2-7; weak D call: TRBD1 (5 bases). This CDR3 has 14 residues. The germline V gene encodes CDR1 SGHDT and CDR2 YYEEEE. The germline V and J ends were trimmed by 2 bases and 6 bases, with 15 bases remaining between them. CDR3 amino acids: CASSFASFRGEQYF. The CDR3 DNA reads as TGTGCCAGCAGCTTCGCTTCCTTTAGGGGCGAGCAGTACTTC.

The CDR3 region has the DNA TGTGCCAGCTCCACCGGTGCCACAGATACGCAGTATTTT. This gives the protein CASSTGATDTQYF. The chain has TRBV5-6 and TRBJ2-3; D uncertain. V dropped 7 bases and J dropped 2 bases, with 11 bases sitting between them. The CDR3 is 13 amino acids. Germline loops: CDR1 SGHDT, CDR2 YYEEEE. Supplemented by reference TRBV5-6 and TRBJ2-3, the full variable domain reads DAGVTQSPTHLIKTRGQQVTLRCSPKSGHDTVSWYQQALGQGPQFIFQYYEEEERQRGNFPDRFSGHQFPNYSSELNVNALLLGDSALYLCASSTGATDTQYFGPGTRLTVL.

The chain combines TRBV4-3 with TRBJ2-3, with a possible D match to TRBD2 (5 bases). CDR3 size: 17 residues. Trimming took 1 base from V and 1 from J, leaving 15 bases between them. The germline V gene encodes CDR1 LGHNA and CDR2 YSLEER. CDR3 loop: CASSQGALIGGTDTQYF. CDR3 DNA sequence: TGCGCCAGCAGCCAAGGAGCTCTAATCGGGGGCACAGATACGCAGTATTTT.